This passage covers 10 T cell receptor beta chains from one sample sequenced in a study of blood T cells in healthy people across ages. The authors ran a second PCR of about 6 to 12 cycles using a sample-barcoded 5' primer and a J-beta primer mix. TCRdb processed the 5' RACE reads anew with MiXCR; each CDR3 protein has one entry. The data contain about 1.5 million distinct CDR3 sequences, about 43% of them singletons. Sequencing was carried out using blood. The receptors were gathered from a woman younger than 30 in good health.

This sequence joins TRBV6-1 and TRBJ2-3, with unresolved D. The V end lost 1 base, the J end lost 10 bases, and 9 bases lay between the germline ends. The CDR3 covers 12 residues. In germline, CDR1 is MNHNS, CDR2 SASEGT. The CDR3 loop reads CASSEVSSAQYF. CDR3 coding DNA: TGTGCCAGCAGTGAAGTCTCTTCCGCGCAGTATTTT.

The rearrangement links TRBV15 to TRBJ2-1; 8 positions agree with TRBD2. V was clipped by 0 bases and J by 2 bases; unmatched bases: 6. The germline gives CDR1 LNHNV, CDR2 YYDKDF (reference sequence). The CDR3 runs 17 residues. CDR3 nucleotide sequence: TGTGCCACCAGCAGAGATGAGGCGGGGGGTCCCTACAATGAGCAGTTCTTC. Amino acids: CATSRDEAGGPYNEQFF.

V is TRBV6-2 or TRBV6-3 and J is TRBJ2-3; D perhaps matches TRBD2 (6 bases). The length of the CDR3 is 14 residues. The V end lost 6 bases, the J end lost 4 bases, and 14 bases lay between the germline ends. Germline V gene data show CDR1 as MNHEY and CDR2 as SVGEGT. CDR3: CASRPPQRADTQYF. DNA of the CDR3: TGTGCCAGCAGGCCCCCGCAGCGGGCAGATACGCAGTATTTT.

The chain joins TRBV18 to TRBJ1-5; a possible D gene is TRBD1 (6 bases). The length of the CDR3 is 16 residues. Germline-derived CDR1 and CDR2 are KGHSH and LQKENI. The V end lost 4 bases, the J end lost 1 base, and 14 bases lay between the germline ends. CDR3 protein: CASSRPTGDSNQPQHF. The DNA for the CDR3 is TGTGCCAGCTCACGACCGACAGGAGACAGCAATCAGCCCCAGCATTTT.

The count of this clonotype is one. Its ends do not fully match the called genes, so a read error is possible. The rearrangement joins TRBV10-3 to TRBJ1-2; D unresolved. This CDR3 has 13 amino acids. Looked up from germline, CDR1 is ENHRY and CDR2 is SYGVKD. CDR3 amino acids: CAIRESGPQGYTF. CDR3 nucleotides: TGTGCCATCAGGGAGTCCGGCCCCCAGGGCTACACCTTC.

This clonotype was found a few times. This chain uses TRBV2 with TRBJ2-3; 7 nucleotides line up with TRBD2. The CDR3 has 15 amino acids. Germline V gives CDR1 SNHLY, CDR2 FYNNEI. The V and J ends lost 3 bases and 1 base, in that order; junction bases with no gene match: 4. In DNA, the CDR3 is TGTGCCAGCAGTGATCCGGCGGGAGGCACAGATACGCAGTATTTT. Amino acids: CASSDPAGGTDTQYF. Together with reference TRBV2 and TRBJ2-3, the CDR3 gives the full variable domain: EPEVTQTPSHQVTQMGQEVILRCVPISNHLYFYWYRQILGQKVEFLVSFYNNEISEKSEIFDDQFSVERPDGSNFTLKIRSTKLEDSAMYFCASSDPAGGTDTQYFGPGTRLTVL.

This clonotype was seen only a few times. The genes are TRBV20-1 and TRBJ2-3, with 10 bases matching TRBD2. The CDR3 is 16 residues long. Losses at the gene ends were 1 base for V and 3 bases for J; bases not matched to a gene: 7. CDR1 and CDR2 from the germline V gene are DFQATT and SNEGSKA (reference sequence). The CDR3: CSARARTSGGTDTQYF. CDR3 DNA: TGCAGTGCTAGAGCTAGGACTAGCGGAGGGACAGATACGCAGTATTTT.

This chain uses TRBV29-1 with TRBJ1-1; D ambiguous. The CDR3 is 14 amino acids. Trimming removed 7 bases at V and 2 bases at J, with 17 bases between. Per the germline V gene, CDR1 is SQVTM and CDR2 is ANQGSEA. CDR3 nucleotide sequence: TGCAGCGCCCTACCCCGGACTTCAAACACTGAAGCTTTCTTT. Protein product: CSALPRTSNTEAFF.

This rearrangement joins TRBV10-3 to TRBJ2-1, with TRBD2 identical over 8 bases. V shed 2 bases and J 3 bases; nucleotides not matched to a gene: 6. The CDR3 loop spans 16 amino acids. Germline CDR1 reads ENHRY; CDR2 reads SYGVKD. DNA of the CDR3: TGTGCCATCAGTGAGCGAGCGGGAGAAGGCTACAATGAGCAGTTCTTC. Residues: CAISERAGEGYNEQFF.

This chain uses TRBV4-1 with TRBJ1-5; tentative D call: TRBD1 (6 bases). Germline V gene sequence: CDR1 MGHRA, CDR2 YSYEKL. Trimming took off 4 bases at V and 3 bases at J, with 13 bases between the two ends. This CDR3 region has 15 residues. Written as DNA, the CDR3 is TGCGCCAGCAGCCGAGACGGGACATTCAATCAGCCCCAGCATTTT. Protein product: CASSRDGTFNQPQHF.